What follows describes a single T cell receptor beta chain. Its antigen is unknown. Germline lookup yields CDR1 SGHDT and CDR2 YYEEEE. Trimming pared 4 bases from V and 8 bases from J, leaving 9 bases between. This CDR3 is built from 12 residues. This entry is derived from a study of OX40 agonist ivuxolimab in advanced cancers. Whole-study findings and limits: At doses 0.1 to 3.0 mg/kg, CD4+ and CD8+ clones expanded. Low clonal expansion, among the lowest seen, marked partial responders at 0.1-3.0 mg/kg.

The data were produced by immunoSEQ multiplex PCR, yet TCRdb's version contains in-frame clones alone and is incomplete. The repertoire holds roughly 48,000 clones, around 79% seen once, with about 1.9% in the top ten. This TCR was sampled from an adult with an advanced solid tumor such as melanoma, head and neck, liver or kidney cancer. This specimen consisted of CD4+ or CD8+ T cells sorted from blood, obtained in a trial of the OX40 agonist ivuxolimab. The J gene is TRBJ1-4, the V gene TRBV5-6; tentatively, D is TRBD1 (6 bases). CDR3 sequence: CASSPGTEKLFF. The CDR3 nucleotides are TGTGCCAGCAGCCCCGGGACAGAAAAACTGTTTTTT.